These 32 T cell receptor beta chains came from one sample sequenced in a study of graft-versus-host responses after intestinal transplantation (dated by TCRdb to about 2021). Libraries came from the immunoSEQ multiplex PCR assay. The table comes from immuneACCESS by way of TCRdb, which keeps in-frame sequences with V and J called. Part of the clones is missing from these tables; in studies checked, under half for an unresolved V gene and the rest for unknown reasons. Across this sample there are about 14,000 clones, with around four fifths seen only once. Roughly 25% of the sample belongs to the ten largest clones. The sequenced sample was PBMCs, obtained after intestinal transplantation. These TCRs come from a human patient who received an intestinal transplant, so some T cells may come from the graft donor.

The chain is built from TRBV28 and TRBJ2-6, with D hard to call. V shed 6 bases and J shed 0 bases, with 12 bases lying between them. There are 16 residues in the CDR3. CDR1 is MDHEN, CDR2 SYDVKM, per germline. For the CDR3, the DNA is TGTGCCAGCAGCCTTCCTTACAGCTCTGGGGCCAACGTCCTGACTTTC. It encodes CASSLPYSSGANVLTF.

The V gene is TRBV7-9, the J gene TRBJ1-1; a possible D gene is TRBD1 (6 bases). Germline V gene lookup returns CDR1 SEHNR and CDR2 FQNEAQ (reference sequence). The length of the CDR3 is 14 residues. V dropped 4 bases and J dropped 6 bases, with 15 bases sitting between them. CDR3 in amino acids: CASSSVEGVPEAFF. The CDR3 DNA is TGTGCCAGCAGCTCAGTAGAGGGGGTGCCTGAAGCTTTCTTT.

The chain is built from TRBV4-1 and TRBJ2-1; TRBD2 aligns across 11 bases. The CDR3 has 16 residues. V shed 0 bases and J 8 bases; nucleotides not matched to a gene: 6. CDR1 is MGHRA, CDR2 YSYEKL, per germline. The CDR3 here is CASSQDSGRAFDEQFF. DNA for the CDR3: TGCGCCAGCAGCCAAGATAGCGGGAGGGCCTTCGATGAGCAGTTCTTC.

The chain joins TRBV7-9 to TRBJ2-6, with no clear D. V gave up 1 base and J gave up 4 bases, with 11 bases separating them. This CDR3 comprises 16 residues. CDR1 and CDR2 from the germline V gene are SEHNR and FQNEAQ (reference sequence). The CDR3 protein is CASSLGTGNGANVLTF. DNA for the CDR3: TGTGCCAGCAGCTTAGGTACCGGTAACGGGGCCAACGTCCTGACTTTC.

The rearrangement joins TRBV9 to TRBJ1-2, with D possibly matching TRBD1 (5 bases). V was trimmed by 3 bases and J by 0 bases, leaving 12 bases between them. CDR3 length equals 15 residues. Germline CDR1 reads SGDLS; CDR2 reads YYNGEE. CDR3 DNA sequence: TGTGCCAGCAGCGACCGGGCCAGGGCTAACTATGGCTACACCTTC. This sequence encodes CASSDRARANYGYTF.

The rearrangement joins TRBV7-9 to TRBJ1-2, with unresolved D. The CDR3 loop spans 18 amino acids. Germline-derived CDR1 and CDR2 are SEHNR and FQNEAQ (reference sequence). V lost 1 base, J lost 0 bases, and 18 bases lay in between. The CDR3 here is CASSLGTSGGIPNYGYTF. The CDR3 DNA is TGTGCCAGCAGCTTAGGAACGAGTGGAGGCATTCCTAACTATGGCTACACCTTC.

In nucleotides, the CDR3 is TGCAGCGTTGGGACCCAGTACTTC. Encoded protein: CSVGTQYF. V usage is TRBV29-1 and J usage is TRBJ2-5, with unresolved D. CDR3 length equals 8 residues. In germline, CDR1 is SQVTM, CDR2 ANQGSEA. Trimming took 4 bases from V and 7 from J, leaving 1 base between them.

In its sample, this clone was seen a few times. J is TRBJ2-1 and V is TRBV2; 14 bases align to TRBD2. CDR3 length equals 17 residues. Looked up from germline, CDR1 is SNHLY and CDR2 is FYNNEI. With V trimmed by 6 bases and J by 7 bases, 11 bases remained unmatched. The CDR3 loop reads CASSQGLAGARGNEQFF. Written as DNA, the CDR3 is TGTGCCAGCAGCCAGGGACTAGCGGGAGCGAGGGGGAATGAGCAGTTCTTC.

The chain carries TRBV2 and TRBJ2-1; no clear D. This CDR3 has 13 amino acids. The V end was cut by 1 base, the J end by 3 bases, with 4 bases between. Germline-derived CDR1 and CDR2 are SNHLY and FYNNEI. CDR3 in DNA: TGTGCCAGCAGTGAAGACAGCTACAATGAGCAGTTCTTC. Its protein product is CASSEDSYNEQFF.

V and J are TRBV4-2 and TRBJ1-2, with 8 bases aligning to TRBD1. V was clipped by 5 bases and J by 7 bases; unmatched bases: 15. The CDR3 runs to 16 residues. Per the germline V gene, CDR1 is LGHNA and CDR2 is YNFKEQ. In DNA form, the CDR3 reads TGTGCCAGCAGCTTTAATACGGTGGTACAGGGGGGTGGCTACACCTTC. Its protein product is CASSFNTVVQGGGYTF.

The CDR3 region has the DNA TGCGCCAGCAGCGAGACAGCGAACACCGGGGAGCTGTTTTTT. It codes for CASSETANTGELFF. The chain combines TRBV5-1 with TRBJ2-2; D is perhaps TRBD1 (5 bases). Germline CDR1 reads SGHRS; CDR2 reads YFSETQ. This CDR3 has 14 residues. Trimming shortened V by 4 bases and J by 0 bases, and 7 bases separated the two germline ends.

A few counts support this clone. The V call is TRBV29-1, the J call TRBJ2-3; D perhaps matches TRBD2 (6 bases). Looked up from germline, CDR1 is SQVTM and CDR2 is ANQGSEA. V lost 6 bases and J lost 0, with 10 bases in between. There are 13 residues in the CDR3. This chain's CDR3 is CSVAGGSTDTQYF. The CDR3 nucleotides read TGCAGCGTCGCCGGGGGTAGCACAGATACGCAGTATTTT.

The CDR3 loop reads CAWSPTGDEAFF. The CDR3 DNA sequence: TGTGCCTGGAGCCCCACGGGTGATGAAGCTTTCTTT. The chain joins TRBV30 to TRBJ1-1; unclear D gene. Trimming pared 3 bases from V and 7 bases from J, leaving 12 bases between. CDR1 is GTSNPN, CDR2 SVGIG, per germline (reference sequence). The CDR3 length is 12 residues.

V usage is TRBV9 and J usage is TRBJ2-3; D may be TRBD1 or TRBD2 (6 bases each). With 4 bases removed from V and 2 bases from J, the gap between germline ends came to 14 bases. Germline assignment: CDR1 SGDLS and CDR2 YYNGEE. The CDR3 loop spans 15 amino acids. CDR3 bases: TGTGCCAGCAGCCCCGGGGGCAGGGTCACAGATACGCAGTATTTT. It yields the protein CASSPGGRVTDTQYF.

The V and J genes are TRBV7-2 and TRBJ2-7; the D gene could be TRBD1 or TRBD2 (7 bases each). Trimming stripped 1 base from V and 7 bases from J, with 14 bases between. This CDR3 comprises 14 residues. From germline, CDR1 is SGHTA and CDR2 FQGNSA. The CDR3 region has the DNA TGTGCCAGCAGCTTAGTAACAGGGGAGGGTGAGCAGTACTTC. Protein sequence: CASSLVTGEGEQYF.

The genes are TRBV27 and TRBJ2-1; the D gene is possibly TRBD2 (5 bases). CDR1 and CDR2 from the germline V gene are MNHEY and SMNVEV (reference sequence). V was clipped by 4 bases and J by 0 bases, with 7 bases between them. The CDR3 length is 14 residues. For the CDR3, the DNA is TGTGCCAGCAGTTCAGCGGACTCCTACAATGAGCAGTTCTTC. Residues: CASSSADSYNEQFF.

This chain links TRBV6-1 with TRBJ1-1, with 8 bases identical to TRBD1. J gave up 8 bases and V 2 bases, and 4 bases lay outside the gene matches. The CDR3 length is 13 residues. The germline gives CDR1 MNHNS, CDR2 SASEGT. The chain's CDR3 is CASSEIWDREAFF. CDR3 nucleotides: TGTGCCAGCAGTGAAATTTGGGACAGGGAAGCTTTCTTT.

The chain is built from TRBV4-2 and TRBJ1-4, with 8 bases lining up with TRBD1. With V trimmed by 0 bases and J by 8 bases, 8 bases remained unmatched. This CDR3 has 16 residues. Germline CDR1 LGHNA, CDR2 YNFKEQ. DNA for the CDR3: TGTGCCAGCAGCCAAGAAAGCGGACAGGGAAGCGAAAAACTGTTTTTT. This gives the protein CASSQESGQGSEKLFF.

This clone was counted only a few times. Other DNA sequences of this sample code for an identical CDR3. V gene TRBV19 combines with J gene TRBJ2-7, with 9 bases matching TRBD1. V gave up 7 bases and J gave up 3 bases; unmatched junction bases: 7. Germline V gene sequence: CDR1 LNHDA, CDR2 SQIVND (reference sequence). The CDR3 covers 14 residues. The CDR3 loop reads CASTPTGGFYEQYF. The CDR3 nucleotides read TGTGCCAGTACTCCCACAGGGGGCTTCTACGAGCAGTACTTC.

The chain recombines TRBV28 with TRBJ2-7; weak D call: TRBD2 (5 bases). This CDR3 contains 15 residues. With 1 base removed from V and 3 bases from J, the gap between germline ends came to 13 bases. The germline V gene has CDR1 MDHEN and CDR2 SYDVKM. As DNA, the CDR3 is TGTGCCAGCAGTTTATTCAAAAACGGACTCTACGAGCAGTACTTC. Encoded protein: CASSLFKNGLYEQYF.

The chain combines TRBV5-1 with TRBJ2-1; D perhaps matches TRBD2 (5 bases). The CDR3 consists of 14 residues. V was clipped by 6 bases and J by 1 base, with 11 bases between them. CDR1 is SGHRS and CDR2 is YFSETQ in the germline V gene. DNA of the CDR3: TGCGCCAGCAATGCTAGCCCATCCTACAATGAGCAGTTCTTC. Residues: CASNASPSYNEQFF.

In this sample, this clone turned up a few times. J is TRBJ2-5 and V is TRBV4-1; no firm D call. From germline, CDR1 is MGHRA and CDR2 YSYEKL. Trimming cost V 4 bases and J 1 base, with 13 bases left between them. The CDR3 runs to 15 residues. CDR3 sequence reads: CASSRRVTPQETQYF. CDR3 nucleotide sequence: TGCGCCAGCAGCCGCCGGGTGACCCCCCAAGAGACCCAGTACTTC.

The chain is built from TRBV19 and TRBJ2-7, with TRBD1 matching over 12 bases. V lost 3 bases and J lost 3; bases outside the gene matches: 3. Germline V gene lookup returns CDR1 LNHDA and CDR2 SQIVND (reference sequence). CDR3 length equals 15 residues. The CDR3 is CASSIGTGGLYEQYF. As DNA, the CDR3 is TGTGCCAGTAGTATCGGGACAGGGGGCCTCTACGAGCAGTACTTC.

This clone came up a few times. This rearrangement joins TRBV9 to TRBJ2-1; unclear D gene. The CDR3 has 16 residues. Trimming cost V 3 bases and J 4 bases, with 17 bases left between them. The germline CDR1 and CDR2 sequences are SGDLS and YYNGEE. The CDR3 region is CASSAHWIRNYNEQFF. The CDR3 nucleotides are TGTGCCAGCAGCGCCCATTGGATCAGGAATTACAATGAGCAGTTCTTC.

This sequence joins TRBV19 and TRBJ2-1; TRBD2 is a possible D gene (6 bases). Trimming removed 7 bases from V and 2 bases from J, with 18 bases in between. The length of the CDR3 is 16 residues. CDR1 is LNHDA, CDR2 SQIVND, per germline (reference sequence). The CDR3 loop is CASIPRVGLTYNEQFF. As DNA, the CDR3 is TGTGCCAGTATCCCCAGGGTCGGACTAACCTACAATGAGCAGTTCTTC.

The rearrangement joins TRBV29-1 to TRBJ1-5; 8 nucleotides agree with TRBD1. Looked up from germline, CDR1 is SQVTM and CDR2 is ANQGSEA. V shed 6 bases and J 4 bases; nucleotides not matched to a gene: 8. The CDR3 covers 14 residues. The CDR3 sequence: CSVADRGENQPQHF. The DNA for the CDR3 is TGCAGCGTCGCCGACAGGGGCGAGAATCAGCCCCAGCATTTT.

CDR3 DNA sequence: TGTGCCAGCAGACTGGGACAGACGAACACCGGGGAGCTGTTTTTT. Translation gives CASRLGQTNTGELFF. The rearrangement joins TRBV6-5 to TRBJ2-2, with 7 nucleotides matching TRBD1. Germline CDR1 reads MNHEY; CDR2 reads SVGAGI. The CDR3 totals 15 residues. The trim removed 6 bases at V and 0 bases at J, leaving 4 bases unmatched.

The chain has TRBV19 and TRBJ1-1; D is uncertain. The CDR3 runs to 13 residues. CDR1 is LNHDA, CDR2 SQIVND, per germline (reference sequence). V lost 3 bases, J lost 3 bases, and 8 bases lay in between. The chain's CDR3 is CASSIYGDTEAFF. CDR3 DNA: TGTGCCAGTAGTATTTACGGGGACACTGAAGCTTTCTTT.

The chain combines TRBV10-3 with TRBJ2-3, with D possibly being TRBD1 or TRBD2 (5 bases each). V lost 6 bases to trimming and J lost 0 bases, with 13 bases between them. Germline values: CDR1 ENHRY, CDR2 SYGVKD. CDR3 length: 15 amino acids. Here the CDR3 DNA reads TGTGCCATCAGGAGGGGAGCGATAAGCACAGATACGCAGTATTTT. It yields the protein CAIRRGAISTDTQYF.

The chain joins TRBV6-6 to TRBJ1-2; D uncertain. The CDR3 is made up of 13 amino acids. V lost 2 bases, J lost 2 bases, and 6 bases lay in between. CDR1 MNHNY and CDR2 SVGAGI come from the germline V gene (reference sequence). The CDR3: CASSYGKNYGYTF. In DNA, the CDR3 is TGTGCCAGCAGTTACGGGAAAAACTATGGCTACACCTTC.

The chain recombines TRBV29-1 with TRBJ2-5; no firm D call. Germline loops: CDR1 SQVTM, CDR2 ANQGSEA. V lost 6 bases and J lost 5, with 7 bases in between. The CDR3 is 10 residues long. This CDR3 reads CSVQEETQYF. The CDR3 DNA sequence: TGCAGCGTCCAGGAGGAGACCCAGTACTTC.

The chain is built from TRBV11-1 and TRBJ1-4; tentative D call: TRBD1 (6 bases). The CDR3 covers 14 residues. With 7 bases removed from V and 5 bases from J, the gap between germline ends came to 14 bases. Germline CDR1 is SGHAT and CDR2 is FQDESV (reference sequence). CDR3 amino acids: CASTRGQMNEKLFF. The CDR3 DNA reads TGTGCCAGCACCAGAGGACAGATGAATGAAAAACTGTTTTTT.